The clone carrying this T cell receptor beta chain was detected only once. This specimen belongs to a study of CD8 T cells in ankylosing spondylitis. Germline V gene lookup returns CDR1 MNHEY and CDR2 SVGAGI. This CDR3 has 19 amino acids. The V and J ends lost 2 bases and 5 bases respectively, with 24 bases between them. TCRdb passed the 5' RACE reads through MiXCR, listing each CDR3 protein once. The data contain about 300,000 distinct CDR3 sequences, around 21% of them singletons. The receptor's source is a female donor with ankylosing spondylitis or in good health (not recorded which). The chain employs TRBV6-5 and TRBJ2-2, with D perhaps given as TRBD1 or TRBD2 (5 bases each). Sequenced material: blood, either unsorted or a sorted T cell fraction (not recorded which). The CDR3 sequence: CASSYRGYGFRGGTGELFF. In nucleotides, the CDR3 is TGTGCCAGCAGTTACCGGGGATATGGTTTCCGGGGCGGGACCGGGGAGCTGTTTTTT.